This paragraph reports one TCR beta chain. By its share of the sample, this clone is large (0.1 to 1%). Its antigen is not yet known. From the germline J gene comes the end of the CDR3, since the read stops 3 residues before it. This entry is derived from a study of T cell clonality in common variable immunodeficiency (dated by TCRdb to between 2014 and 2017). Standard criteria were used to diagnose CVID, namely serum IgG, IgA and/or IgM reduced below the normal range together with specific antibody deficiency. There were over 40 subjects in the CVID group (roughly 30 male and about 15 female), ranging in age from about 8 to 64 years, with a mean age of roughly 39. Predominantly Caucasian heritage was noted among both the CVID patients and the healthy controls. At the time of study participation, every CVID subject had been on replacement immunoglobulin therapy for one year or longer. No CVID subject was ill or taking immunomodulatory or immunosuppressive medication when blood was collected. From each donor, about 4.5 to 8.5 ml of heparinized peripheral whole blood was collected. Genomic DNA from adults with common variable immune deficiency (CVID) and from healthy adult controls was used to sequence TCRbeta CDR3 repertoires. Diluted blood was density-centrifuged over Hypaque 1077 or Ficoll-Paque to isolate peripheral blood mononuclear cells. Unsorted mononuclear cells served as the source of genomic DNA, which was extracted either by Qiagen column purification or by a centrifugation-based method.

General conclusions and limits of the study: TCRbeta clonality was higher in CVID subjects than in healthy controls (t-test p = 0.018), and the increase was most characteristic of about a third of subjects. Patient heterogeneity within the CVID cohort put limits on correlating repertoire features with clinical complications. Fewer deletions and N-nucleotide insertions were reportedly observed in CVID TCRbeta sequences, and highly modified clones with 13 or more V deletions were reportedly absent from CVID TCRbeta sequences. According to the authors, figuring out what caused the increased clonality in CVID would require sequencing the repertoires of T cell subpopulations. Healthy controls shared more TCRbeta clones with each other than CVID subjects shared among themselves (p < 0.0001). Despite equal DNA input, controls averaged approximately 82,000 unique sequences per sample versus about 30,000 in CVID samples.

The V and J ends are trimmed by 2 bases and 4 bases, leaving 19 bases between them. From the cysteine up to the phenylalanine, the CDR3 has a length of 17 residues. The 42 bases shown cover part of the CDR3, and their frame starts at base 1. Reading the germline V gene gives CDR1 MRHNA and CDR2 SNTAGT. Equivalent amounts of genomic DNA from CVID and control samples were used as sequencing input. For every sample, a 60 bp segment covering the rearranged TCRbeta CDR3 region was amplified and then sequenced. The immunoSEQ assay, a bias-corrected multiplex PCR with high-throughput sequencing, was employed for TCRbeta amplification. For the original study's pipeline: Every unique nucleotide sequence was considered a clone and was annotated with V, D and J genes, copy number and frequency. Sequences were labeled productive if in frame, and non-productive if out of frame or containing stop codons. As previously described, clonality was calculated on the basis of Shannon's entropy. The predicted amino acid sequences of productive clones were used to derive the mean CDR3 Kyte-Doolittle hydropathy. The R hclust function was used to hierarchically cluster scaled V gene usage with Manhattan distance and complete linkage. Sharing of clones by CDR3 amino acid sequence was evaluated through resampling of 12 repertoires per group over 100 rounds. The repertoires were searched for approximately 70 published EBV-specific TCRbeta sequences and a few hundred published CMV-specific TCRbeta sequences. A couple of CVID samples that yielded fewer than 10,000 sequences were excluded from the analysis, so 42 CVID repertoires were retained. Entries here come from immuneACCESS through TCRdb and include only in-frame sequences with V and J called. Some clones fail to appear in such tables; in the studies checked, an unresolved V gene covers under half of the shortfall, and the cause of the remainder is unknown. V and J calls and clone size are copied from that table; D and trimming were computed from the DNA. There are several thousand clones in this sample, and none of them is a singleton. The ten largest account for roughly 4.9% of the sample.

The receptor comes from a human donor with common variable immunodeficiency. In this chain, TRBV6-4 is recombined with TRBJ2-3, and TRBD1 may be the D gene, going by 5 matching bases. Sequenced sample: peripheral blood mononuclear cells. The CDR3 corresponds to CASSDSSRVRNPDTQYF. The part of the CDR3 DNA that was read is TGTGCCAGCAGTGACAGTTCCAGGGTCCGGAACCCAGATACG.